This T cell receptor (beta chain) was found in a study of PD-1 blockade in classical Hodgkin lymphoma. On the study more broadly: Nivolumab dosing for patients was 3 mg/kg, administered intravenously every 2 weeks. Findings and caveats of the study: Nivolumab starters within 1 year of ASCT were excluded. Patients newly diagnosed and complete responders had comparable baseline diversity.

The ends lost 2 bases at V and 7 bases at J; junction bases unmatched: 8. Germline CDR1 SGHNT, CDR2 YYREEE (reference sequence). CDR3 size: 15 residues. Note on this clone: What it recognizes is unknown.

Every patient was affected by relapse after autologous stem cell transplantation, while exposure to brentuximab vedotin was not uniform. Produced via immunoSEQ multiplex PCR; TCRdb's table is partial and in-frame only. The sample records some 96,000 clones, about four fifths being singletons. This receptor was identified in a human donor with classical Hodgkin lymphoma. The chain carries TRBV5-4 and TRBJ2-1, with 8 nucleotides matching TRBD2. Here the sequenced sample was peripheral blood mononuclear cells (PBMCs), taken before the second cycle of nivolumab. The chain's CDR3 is CASSFPAGVSNEQFF. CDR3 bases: TGTGCCAGCAGCTTCCCAGCGGGAGTCAGTAATGAGCAGTTCTTC.